This is a list of T cell receptor beta chains from one sample in a study of beta chain features in type 1 diabetes. This table comes from immunoSEQ multiplex PCR, and its TCRdb copy is limited to in-frame clones, with some not included. This sample has some 250,000 clones; about a tenth occur once, and the top ten carry approximately 0.015%. Material for sequencing was naive CD4+ T cells from blood. The receptor set was obtained from a man aged 30-40 years with type 1 diabetes. CDR3s include the opening cysteine and the closing phenylalanine or tryptophan. The D gene is left open where the match is weak. A clone size is listed for some rows: how often the clone was seen (once, few, many), or a class if it is expanded.

J gene | D gene | V gene | CDR3 length | clone size | CDR3 DNA | CDR3 protein
TRBJ2-2 | - | TRBV9 | 12 | few | TGTGCCAGCAGCGTAGAGAGGGGGGAGCTGTTTTTT | CASSVERGELFF
TRBJ2-5 | TRBD2 | TRBV7-9 | 15 | few | TGTGCCAGCAGCTTAGGAGCGGGGGGGCCTGAGACCCAGTACTTC | CASSLGAGGPETQYF
TRBJ2-5 | TRBD1 | TRBV7-2 | 16 | - | TGTGCCAGCAGCCGAATCGGACAGGGGGCTTTTGAGACCCAGTACTTC | CASSRIGQGAFETQYF
TRBJ2-1 | - | TRBV5-1 | 13 | - | TGCGCCAGCAGCTCTACGATCAAAAATGAGCAGTTCTTC | CASSSTIKNEQFF
TRBJ2-2 | TRBD2 | TRBV2 | 16 | - | TGTGCTATCTCCCCCCCCCGGACTAGCGTGGCCGGGGAGCTGTTTTTT | CAISPPRTSVAGELFF
TRBJ2-7 | - | TRBV2 | 14 | - | TGTGCCAGCAGTGAAATAAGGAGCTTCGGCGAGCAGTACTTC | CASSEIRSFGEQYF
TRBJ1-5 | TRBD1 | TRBV4-3 | 14 | few | TGCGCCAGCAGCCTTGACAGGGTGGGTCAGCCCCAGCATTTT | CASSLDRVGQPQHF
TRBJ2-7 | - | TRBV5-1 | 13 | - | TGCGCCAGCAGCTCGGACAACTCCTACGAGCAGTACTTC | CASSSDNSYEQYF
TRBJ1-1 | TRBD1 | TRBV19 | 15 | few | TGTGCCAGTAGTACGGGGGACAGGGGGAACACTGAAGCTTTCTTT | CASSTGDRGNTEAFF
TRBJ2-5 | - | TRBV5-1 | 12 | few | TGCGCCAGCAGCTTGACTCGGGAGACCCAGTACTTC | CASSLTRETQYF
TRBJ1-5 | - | TRBV28 | 14 | few | TGTGCCAGCAGTTTAATGAGGAGCAATCAGCCCCAGCATTTT | CASSLMRSNQPQHF
TRBJ2-7 | TRBD1 | TRBV4-2 | 14 | - | TGTGCCAGCAGCCCAGGGACAGGAACTTACGAGCAGTACTTC | CASSPGTGTYEQYF
TRBJ2-3 | - | TRBV2 | 12 | - | TGTGCCAGCAGCCAGGGTTGGCATACGCAGTATTTT | CASSQGWHTQYF
TRBJ2-1 | TRBD2 | TRBV25-1 | 15 | - | TGTGCCAGCACCTCGCAGCGGGGGATCTACAATGAGCAGTTCTTC | CASTSQRGIYNEQFF
TRBJ1-1 | - | TRBV5-6 | 14 | few | TGTGCCAGCATCATCCGAGGGGGGAACACTGAAGCTTTCTTT | CASIIRGGNTEAFF
TRBJ2-1 | - | TRBV2 | 12 | few | TGTGCCAGCAGTGAGGGCAGAGACACTCAGTTCTTC | CASSEGRDTQFF
TRBJ1-6 | - | TRBV5-4 | 13 | few | TGTGCCAGCAGAGGCCAGGGCCGTTCGGCCCTCCACTTT | CASRGQGRSALHF
TRBJ2-5 | TRBD2 | TRBV4-2 | 17 | - | TGTGCCAGCAGCCAAGACGGGCCTAGCGGGGGGCAAGAGACCCAGTACTTC | CASSQDGPSGGQETQYF
TRBJ2-1 | TRBD2 | TRBV11-2 | 18 | few | TGTGCCAGCAGCTTCCCGGGAGGGTCCTTTAGCTCCTACAATGAGCAGTTCTTC | CASSFPGGSFSSYNEQFF
TRBJ1-2 | TRBD1 | TRBV4-2 | 14 | few | TGTGCCAGCAGCTCTTTGACAGGGGTGGAAGGCTACACCTTC | CASSSLTGVEGYTF
TRBJ1-5 | - | TRBV9 | 15 | - | TGTGCCAGCAGCGTCGGTACGGGAAGCAATCAGCCCCAGCATTTT | CASSVGTGSNQPQHF
TRBJ2-1 | TRBD2 | TRBV5-6 | 15 | - | TGTGCCAGCAGCTTGAAGCGGGGGCCTTGGCATGAGCAGTTCTTC | CASSLKRGPWHEQFF
TRBJ1-5 | - | TRBV5-1 | 14 | few | TGCGCCAGCAGCTTGGGACCTGAGGGTCAGCCCCAGCATTTT | CASSLGPEGQPQHF
TRBJ1-2 | - | TRBV27 | 13 | few | TGTGCCAGCAGTTACAGGGCTTTCCATGGCTACACCTTC | CASSYRAFHGYTF
TRBJ2-3 | TRBD1 | TRBV27 | 14 | few | TGTGCCAGCAGTTCGGGACAGGGGAGGGATACGCAGTATTTT | CASSSGQGRDTQYF
TRBJ2-1 | - | TRBV5-1 | 13 | few | TGCGCCAGCAGCTTGGACCCAGGCAATGAGCAGTTCTTC | CASSLDPGNEQFF
TRBJ1-2 | - | TRBV7-9 | 15 | - | TGTGCCAGCAGCTTGGCCGGGACTTCAATCTATGGCTACACCTTC | CASSLAGTSIYGYTF
TRBJ2-5 | - | TRBV29-1 | 13 | few | TGCAGCGTCGGCGGGACCAGACAAGAGACCCAGTACTTC | CSVGGTRQETQYF
TRBJ1-4 | - | TRBV6-5 | 14 | few | TGTGCCAGCAGTACCGGGTCGACTAATGAAAAACTGTTTTTT | CASSTGSTNEKLFF
TRBJ2-3 | TRBD1 | TRBV2 | 13 | - | TGTGCCAGCAGCGACAGGGGAGAAGATACGCAGTATTTT | CASSDRGEDTQYF
TRBJ2-3 | - | TRBV9 | 14 | few | TGTGCCAGCAGCGTAGTGAGCAGCACAGATACGCAGTATTTT | CASSVVSSTDTQYF
TRBJ1-5 | - | TRBV6-1 | 11 | - | TGTGCCAGCAGTGAACGTCAGCCCCAGCATTTT | CASSERQPQHF
TRBJ2-6 | - | TRBV19 | 15 | few | TGTGCCAGTAGTATTGTGGGGCTTGGGGCCAACGTCCTGACTTTC | CASSIVGLGANVLTF
TRBJ2-5 | - | TRBV18 | 15 | - | TGTGCCAGCTCACGACCCGGGACTTACCAAGAGACCCAGTACTTC | CASSRPGTYQETQYF
TRBJ2-5 | - | TRBV4-1 | 13 | - | TGCGCCAGCAGCCAAGATGGCAGCGTGACCCAGTACTTC | CASSQDGSVTQYF
TRBJ2-7 | - | TRBV18 | 15 | - | TGTGCCAGCTCATTTCGGGTAGGGGCTGGCTACGAGCAGTACTTC | CASSFRVGAGYEQYF
TRBJ1-6 | TRBD1 | TRBV5-1 | 14 | - | TGCGCCAGCAGCTTGTCAGGGGGTAATTCACCCCTCCACTTT | CASSLSGGNSPLHF
TRBJ2-3 | TRBD1 | TRBV5-1 | 15 | few | TGCGCCAGCAGCCCAAGACAGGGGGCTGGAGATACGCAGTATTTT | CASSPRQGAGDTQYF
TRBJ2-1 | - | TRBV4-1 | 16 | - | TGCGCCAGCAGCCAAGGTAGGGCTAGCAGATACAATGAGCAGTTCTTC | CASSQGRASRYNEQFF
TRBJ1-6 | - | TRBV14 | 14 | - | TGTGCCAGCAGCCACGTCGGCGGGGGTTCACCCCTCCACTTT | CASSHVGGGSPLHF
TRBJ1-2 | - | TRBV2 | 18 | - | TGTGCCAGCAGTAAATACTTTCGACAGGACGTATTCAACTATGGCTACACCTTC | CASSKYFRQDVFNYGYTF
TRBJ2-7 | - | TRBV28 | 13 | few | TGTGCCAGCAGTACCGGGGACTCCTACGAGCAGTACTTC | CASSTGDSYEQYF
TRBJ1-5 | TRBD1 | TRBV18 | 14 | - | TGTGCCAGCTCCATCCAGGGGGACAATCAGCCCCAGCATTTT | CASSIQGDNQPQHF
TRBJ2-2 | - | TRBV5-4 | 16 | - | TGTGCCAGCAGCGGTAGGGTACAGGGGAACACCGGGGAGCTGTTTTTT | CASSGRVQGNTGELFF
TRBJ1-6 | TRBD1 | TRBV7-2 | 15 | few | TGTGCCAGCAGCGCGGGACAGGGGTGGAATTCACCCCTCCACTTT | CASSAGQGWNSPLHF
TRBJ1-1 | - | TRBV7-3 | 13 | - | TGTGCCAGCAGCCAGGACAGGAACACTGAAGCTTTCTTT | CASSQDRNTEAFF
TRBJ2-5 | TRBD1 | TRBV5-5 | 14 | - | TGTGCCAGCAGCCCCGGACAGGTTCAAGAGACCCAGTACTTC | CASSPGQVQETQYF
TRBJ1-5 | TRBD1 | TRBV19 | 16 | - | TGTGCCAGTAGTATAGCCCCGGGACAGGGGAAGCAGCCCCAGCATTTT | CASSIAPGQGKQPQHF
TRBJ2-5 | - | TRBV13 | 12 | few | TGTGCCAGCAGTCGACAGAGAGAGACCCAGTACTTC | CASSRQRETQYF
TRBJ1-4 | - | TRBV27 | 14 | few | TGTGCCAGCAGTTTGGGAGCAGATAATGAAAAACTGTTTTTT | CASSLGADNEKLFF
TRBJ2-7 | TRBD1 | TRBV5-1 | 14 | - | TGCGCCAGCAGCATAGGGACAGTTTCGTACGAGCAGTACTTC | CASSIGTVSYEQYF
TRBJ1-4 | - | TRBV7-6 | 14 | - | TGTGCCAGCAGTCCCGGCCAGGGTGGGGAAAAACTGTTTTTT | CASSPGQGGEKLFF
TRBJ1-6 | - | TRBV5-1 | 14 | few | TGCGCCAGCAGCGTCGGCCGCGGTGGTTCACCCCTCCACTTT | CASSVGRGGSPLHF
TRBJ2-7 | TRBD2 | TRBV28 | 16 | - | TGTGCCAGCAGACTCGCGCTAGCGGGGGGCCCTGACGAGCAGTACTTC | CASRLALAGGPDEQYF
TRBJ1-1 | - | TRBV5-1 | 13 | few | TGCGCCAGCAGCTTGGAACACACAGCTGAAGCTTTCTTT | CASSLEHTAEAFF
TRBJ2-3 | TRBD2 | TRBV7-3 | 13 | few | TGTGCCAGCACCGGGGGGGGTGGAGATACGCAGTATTTT | CASTGGGGDTQYF
TRBJ1-2 | TRBD1 | TRBV2 | 12 | - | TGTGCCAGCAGGGACAGGGGATGGGGCTACACCTTC | CASRDRGWGYTF